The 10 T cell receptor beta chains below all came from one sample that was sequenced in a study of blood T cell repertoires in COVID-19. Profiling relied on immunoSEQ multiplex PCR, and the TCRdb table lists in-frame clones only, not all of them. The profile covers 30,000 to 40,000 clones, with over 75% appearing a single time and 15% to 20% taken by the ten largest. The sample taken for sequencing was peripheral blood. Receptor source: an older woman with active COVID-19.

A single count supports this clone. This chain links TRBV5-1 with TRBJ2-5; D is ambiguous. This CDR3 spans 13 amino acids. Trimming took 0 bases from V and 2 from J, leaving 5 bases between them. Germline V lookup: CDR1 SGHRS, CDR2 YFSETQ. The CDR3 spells CASSLEQQETQYF. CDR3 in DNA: TGCGCCAGCAGCTTGGAACAGCAAGAGACCCAGTACTTC.

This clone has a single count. Here the CDR3 DNA reads TGTGCCAGCAGCCCGACAATGGGAAACACCATATATTTT. The encoded protein is CASSPTMGNTIYF. The chain links TRBV11-2 to TRBJ1-3; D uncertain. Germline CDR1 and CDR2: SGHAT and FQNNGV. This CDR3 has 13 amino acids. The V and J ends lost 5 bases and 4 bases respectively, with 9 bases between them.

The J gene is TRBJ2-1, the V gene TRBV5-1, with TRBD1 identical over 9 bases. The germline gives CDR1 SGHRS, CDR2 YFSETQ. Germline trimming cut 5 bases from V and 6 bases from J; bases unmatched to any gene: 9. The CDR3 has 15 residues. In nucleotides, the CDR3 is TGCGCCAGCAGAGCGGACAGGGGACTTGGCAATGAGCAGTTCTTC. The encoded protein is CASRADRGLGNEQFF.

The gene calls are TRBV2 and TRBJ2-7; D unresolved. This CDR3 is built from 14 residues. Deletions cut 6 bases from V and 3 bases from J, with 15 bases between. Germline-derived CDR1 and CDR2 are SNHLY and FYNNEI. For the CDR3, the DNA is TGTGCCAGCAGCAACCGACTCGGAAACTACGAGCAGTACTTC. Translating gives CASSNRLGNYEQYF.

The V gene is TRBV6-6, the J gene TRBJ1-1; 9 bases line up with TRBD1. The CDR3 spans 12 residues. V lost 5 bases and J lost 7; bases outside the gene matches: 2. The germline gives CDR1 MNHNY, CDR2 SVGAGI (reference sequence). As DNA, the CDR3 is TGTGCCAGCAGTCCGGACAGGGGTGAAGCTTTCTTT. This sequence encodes CASSPDRGEAFF.

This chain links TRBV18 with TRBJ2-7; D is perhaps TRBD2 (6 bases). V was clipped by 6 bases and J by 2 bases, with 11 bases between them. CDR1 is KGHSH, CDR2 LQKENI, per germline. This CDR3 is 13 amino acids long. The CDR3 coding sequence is TGTGCCAGCTCGCGGGACCGAGCCTACGAGCAGTACTTC. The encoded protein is CASSRDRAYEQYF.

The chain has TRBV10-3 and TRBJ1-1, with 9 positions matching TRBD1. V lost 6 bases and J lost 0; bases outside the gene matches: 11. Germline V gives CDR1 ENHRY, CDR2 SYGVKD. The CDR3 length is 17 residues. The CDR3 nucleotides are TGTGCCATCAGCCCCGGGACAGGGAGATCCATGAACACTGAAGCTTTCTTT. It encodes CAISPGTGRSMNTEAFF.

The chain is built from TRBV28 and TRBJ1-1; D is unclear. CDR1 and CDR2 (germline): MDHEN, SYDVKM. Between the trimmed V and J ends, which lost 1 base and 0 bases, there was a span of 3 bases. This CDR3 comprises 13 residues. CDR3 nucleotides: TGTGCCAGCAGTTTATCCTTGAACACTGAAGCTTTCTTT. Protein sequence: CASSLSLNTEAFF.

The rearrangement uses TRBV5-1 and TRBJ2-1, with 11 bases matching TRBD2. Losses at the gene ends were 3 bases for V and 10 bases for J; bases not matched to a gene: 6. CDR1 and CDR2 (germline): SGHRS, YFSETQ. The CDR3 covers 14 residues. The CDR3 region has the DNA TGCGCCAGCAGCTCTAGCGGGGGGACTGGGGAGCAGTTCTTC. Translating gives CASSSSGGTGEQFF.

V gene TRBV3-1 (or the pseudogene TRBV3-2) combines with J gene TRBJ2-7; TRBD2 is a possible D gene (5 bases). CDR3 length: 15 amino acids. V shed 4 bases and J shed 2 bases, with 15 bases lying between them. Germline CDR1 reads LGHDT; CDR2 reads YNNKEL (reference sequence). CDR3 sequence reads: CASSPDVLGTYEQYF. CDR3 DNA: TGTGCCAGCAGCCCCGACGTACTAGGAACCTACGAGCAGTACTTC.